Reported below is one TCR beta chain. The read halts 3 residues ahead of the CDR3 end, with the missing end drawn from the germline J gene. This CDR3 has 15 residues. Trimming cost V 6 bases and J 6 bases; bases outside gene matches: 10. Germline assignment: CDR1 WNHNN and CDR2 SYGVQD (reference sequence). Assay: immunoSEQ multiplex PCR; the TCRdb copy retains only in-frame clones and omits some. This sample contains about 30,000 clones. These data come from a study of T cells in women clearing cervical HPV infection. Study context: Cases: HPV16-related CIN3 or worse on histology, a couple of invasive cancers.

The V call is TRBV10-1, the J call TRBJ2-1; TRBD2 matches at 8 bases. Sequenced input: blood buffy coat. The source is a woman aged 18 to 75 with a cervical HPV16 infection that either progressed to CIN3+ or cleared (not recorded which). Partial CDR3 DNA: TGCGCCAGCAGCCCGACTGCGGGGGGCCGCAATGAG. It codes for CASSPTAGGRNE. The CDR3, in full, reads CASSPTAGGRNEQFF.